The 28 T cell receptor beta chains given below trace back to one sample, sequenced in a study of blood T cell repertoires in COVID-19. Measured with immunoSEQ multiplex PCR; TCRdb has only the in-frame clones, and not every one. The sample has fewer than 350,000 clones, 90% seen once. The sample comprised PBMCs or T cells enriched from blood (not recorded which). The receptor set was obtained from a woman aged 18 to 35 with acute COVID-19.

The V call is TRBV30, the J call TRBJ1-4; 12 bases match TRBD1. The CDR3 consists of 15 residues. From germline, CDR1 is GTSNPN and CDR2 SVGIG (reference sequence). Trimming took 0 bases from V and 8 from J; bases not matched to a gene: 4. The DNA of the CDR3 is TGTGCCTGGAGTGTACGGGACAGGGGGCGAGAAAAACTGTTTTTT. Translated: CAWSVRDRGREKLFF.

The chain recombines TRBV5-4 with TRBJ2-1, with 10 bases matching TRBD2. The CDR3 covers 17 residues. Germline assignment: CDR1 SGHNT and CDR2 YYREEE (reference sequence). Unmatched junction bases numbered 12, after V lost 4 bases and J lost 5 bases. CDR3 region: CASSPGGASGSHNEQFF. CDR3 coding DNA: TGTGCCAGCAGCCCGGGGGGGGCTAGCGGGAGTCACAATGAGCAGTTCTTC.

V gene TRBV5-6 combines with J gene TRBJ1-2, with 8 bases identical to TRBD1. Germline V gene sequence: CDR1 SGHDT, CDR2 YYEEEE. V dropped 2 bases and J dropped 2; count of bases not matched to a gene: 2. The CDR3 is made up of 14 amino acids. This CDR3 is CASSLRTGNYGYTF. As DNA, the CDR3 is TGTGCCAGCAGCTTAAGGACAGGGAACTATGGCTACACCTTC.

The rearrangement links TRBV5-6 to TRBJ2-3; D is undetermined. V gave up 4 bases and J gave up 1 base, with 10 bases separating them. CDR1 is SGHDT, CDR2 YYEEEE, per germline. This CDR3 region has 14 residues. The CDR3 spells CASSVSWGTDTQYF. CDR3 DNA: TGTGCCAGCAGCGTTAGCTGGGGCACAGATACGCAGTATTTT.

This chain joins TRBV7-2 and TRBJ1-5, with D hard to call. This CDR3 has 15 residues. The germline V gene has CDR1 SGHTA and CDR2 FQGNSA. Between the trimmed V and J ends, which lost 3 bases and 0 bases, there was a span of 9 bases. The CDR3 spells CASSLVGLSNQPQHF. The CDR3 coding sequence is TGTGCCAGCAGCTTGGTTGGCCTTAGCAATCAGCCCCAGCATTTT.

The table lists this clone with a count of one. Written as DNA, the CDR3 is TGTGCCAGCCGCACACAAACTCGGGACGAGCAGTACTTC. This translates into CASRTQTRDEQYF. The chain recombines TRBV18 with TRBJ2-7; D call uncertain. With 8 bases removed from V and 5 bases from J, the gap between germline ends came to 16 bases. This CDR3 region has 13 residues. Germline V gene lookup returns CDR1 KGHSH and CDR2 LQKENI.

This chain links TRBV5-1 with TRBJ1-6, with D perhaps matching TRBD1 (6 bases). Germline values: CDR1 SGHRS, CDR2 YFSETQ. Trimming left V 0 bases short and J 6 bases short, with 10 bases between. This CDR3 contains 15 residues. CDR3 amino acids: CASSLAGVSNSPLHF. The DNA of the CDR3 is TGCGCCAGCAGCTTGGCAGGGGTTTCTAATTCACCCCTCCACTTT.

The chain is built from TRBV4-1 and TRBJ1-2; TRBD1 matches 7 bases. From germline, CDR1 is MGHRA and CDR2 YSYEKL. Trimming cost V 1 base and J 4 bases; bases outside gene matches: 3. This CDR3 has 14 amino acids. CDR3 DNA sequence: TGCGCCAGCAGCCAAGTTCGGGACAGCTATGGCTACACCTTC. Its protein product is CASSQVRDSYGYTF.

The CDR3 reads CASSSGTLYGNNQPQHF. The CDR3 nucleotides read TGTGCCAGCAGCTCCGGGACACTCTATGGGAACAATCAGCCCCAGCATTTT. The chain is built from TRBV11-2 and TRBJ1-5; D is possibly TRBD1 (6 bases). V was shortened by 4 bases and J by 3 bases, with 19 bases between the two germline ends. The CDR3 has 17 amino acids. Germline values: CDR1 SGHAT, CDR2 FQNNGV.

The gene calls are TRBV6-4 and TRBJ2-4, with 16 bases identical to TRBD2. Germline-derived CDR1 and CDR2 are MRHNA and SNTAGT. The length of the CDR3 is 17 residues. V lost 6 bases, J lost 0 bases, and 2 bases stayed unmatched. The DNA for the CDR3 is TGTGCCAGCAGGGGACTAGCGGGAGGGAGAGCCAAAAACATTCAGTACTTC. Translating gives CASRGLAGGRAKNIQYF.

The rearrangement joins TRBV27 to TRBJ2-5; TRBD2 agrees at 9 bases. Losses at the gene ends were 7 bases for V and 9 bases for J; bases not matched to a gene: 9. Germline V gene data show CDR1 as MNHEY and CDR2 as SMNVEV (reference sequence). This CDR3 has 13 amino acids. The chain's CDR3 is CASTPGGGVAQYF. The CDR3 DNA reads TGTGCCAGCACCCCAGGCGGGGGGGTGGCCCAGTACTTC.

The gene calls are TRBV19 and TRBJ2-7; possible D gene TRBD1, 6 bases. Trimming cost V 5 bases and J 3 bases, with 17 bases left between them. This CDR3 contains 15 residues. The germline V gene has CDR1 LNHDA and CDR2 SQIVND (reference sequence). The CDR3 spells CASSRNVGQGYEQYF. The CDR3 DNA sequence: TGTGCCAGTAGTCGGAATGTGGGACAAGGCTACGAGCAGTACTTC.

The CDR3 sequence is CASSLEGRAGSGANVLTF. CDR3 nucleotide sequence: TGTGCCAGCAGCTTGGAAGGCAGGGCAGGCTCTGGGGCCAACGTCCTGACTTTC. The rearrangement joins TRBV5-4 to TRBJ2-6; perhaps TRBD1 as D (5 bases). V dropped 0 bases and J dropped 0 bases, with 13 bases sitting between them. Per the germline V gene, CDR1 is SGHNT and CDR2 is YYREEE (reference sequence). The CDR3 loop spans 18 amino acids.

This rearrangement joins TRBV6-5 to TRBJ2-3; the match to TRBD2 covers 14 bases. The germline V gene encodes CDR1 MNHEY and CDR2 SVGAGI. After removal of 4 bases from V and 12 bases from J, the junction contained 6 bases not matched to a gene. This CDR3 is built from 14 residues. The CDR3 DNA reads TGTGCCAGCAGTTCGCGACTAGCGGGAGGGCCCCAGTATTTT. The encoded protein is CASSSRLAGGPQYF.

The chain joins TRBV27 to TRBJ1-1, with D uncertain. Deletions cut 10 bases from V and 4 bases from J, with 10 bases between. The CDR3 runs 11 residues. Germline CDR1 is MNHEY and CDR2 is SMNVEV (reference sequence). This chain's CDR3 is CATARGTEAFF. DNA of the CDR3: TGTGCCACGGCACGGGGCACTGAAGCTTTCTTT.

The V and J genes are TRBV28 and TRBJ2-1, with D maybe TRBD1 (5 bases). Trimming shortened V by 4 bases and J by 8 bases, and 21 bases separated the two germline ends. This CDR3 comprises 16 residues. Germline lookup yields CDR1 MDHEN and CDR2 SYDVKM. CDR3 nucleotides: TGTGCCAGCAGTTCCCCCCTGACAGTTCGAGCCCATGAGCAGTTCTTC. Its protein product is CASSSPLTVRAHEQFF.

Comments on this clone: The junction and the germline gene differ at one end; a read error may be behind it. This chain uses TRBV6-1 with TRBJ2-7; 11 bases match TRBD2. Germline values: CDR1 MNHNS, CDR2 SASEGT. The CDR3 consists of 14 residues. The CDR3 loop reads CASSETLAGGPVAF. The DNA of the CDR3 is TGTGCCAGCAGTGAGACCTTAGCGGGAGGGCCCGTCGCCTTC.

The table lists this clone with a count of one. The rearrangement links TRBV5-4 to TRBJ2-7, with D unresolved. V dropped 2 bases and J dropped 5 bases, with 11 bases sitting between them. This CDR3 has 13 amino acids. CDR1 is SGHNT and CDR2 is YYREEE in the germline V gene (reference sequence). CDR3 in amino acids: CASSLYDGDEQYF. The CDR3, as DNA: TGTGCCAGCAGCTTATACGATGGAGACGAGCAGTACTTC.

The CDR3 DNA sequence: TGTGCCAGCAGCTTACTTGCGACTAGCGGGTTCTACGAGCAGTACTTC. It encodes CASSLLATSGFYEQYF. The chain links TRBV11-2 to TRBJ2-7, with 10 nucleotides matching TRBD2. CDR1 is SGHAT and CDR2 is FQNNGV in the germline V gene. The CDR3 loop spans 16 amino acids. The J segment lost 3 bases and the V segment lost 2 bases, leaving 7 bases of the junction unmatched.

This clone has a single count. J is TRBJ2-1 and V is TRBV7-8; TRBD1 aligns across 10 bases. Trimming took 1 base from V and 7 from J; bases not matched to a gene: 1. This CDR3 comprises 14 residues. The germline gives CDR1 SGHVS, CDR2 FQNEAQ. The CDR3: CASSLGGQGNEQFF. The CDR3 DNA reads TGTGCCAGCAGCTTAGGGGGACAGGGGAATGAGCAGTTCTTC.

J is TRBJ2-1 and V is TRBV3-1 (or the pseudogene TRBV3-2); D may be TRBD2 (5 bases). The CDR3 is 16 amino acids. The germline V gene has CDR1 LGHDT and CDR2 YNNKEL (reference sequence). Trimming pared 5 bases from V and 4 bases from J, leaving 18 bases between. The CDR3 sequence is CASSARGSAAYNEQFF. The CDR3 coding sequence is TGTGCCAGCAGCGCACGTGGTAGCGCTGCTTACAATGAGCAGTTCTTC.

The rearrangement uses TRBV5-4 and TRBJ2-7; D perhaps matches TRBD1 (5 bases). Trimming removed 0 bases at V and 0 bases at J, with 7 bases between. Germline CDR1 SGHNT, CDR2 YYREEE (reference sequence). The CDR3 has 14 residues. Here the CDR3 DNA reads TGTGCCAGCAGCTTGGACAGGTCCTCCTACGAGCAGTACTTC. It yields the protein CASSLDRSSYEQYF.

The genes are TRBV27 and TRBJ2-1; D gene uncertain. The CDR3 has 12 amino acids. Germline CDR1 and CDR2: MNHEY and SMNVEV (reference sequence). Between the trimmed V and J ends, which lost 5 bases and 4 bases, there was a span of 6 bases. The CDR3, as DNA: TGTGCCAGCAGTGGAGATTACAATGAGCAGTTCTTC. This codes for CASSGDYNEQFF.

V and J are TRBV10-3 and TRBJ1-1, with TRBD1 as a possible D gene (5 bases). Germline V CDR1 and CDR2: ENHRY, SYGVKD. The CDR3 totals 13 residues. The germline V and J ends were trimmed by 8 bases and 4 bases, with 14 bases remaining between them. The CDR3 nucleotides read TGTGCCATCGGGCGGGGGTTGGGCACTGAAGCTTTCTTT. Protein: CAIGRGLGTEAFF.

The V gene is TRBV29-1, the J gene TRBJ2-3; 14 nucleotides agree with TRBD2. In germline, CDR1 is SQVTM, CDR2 ANQGSEA. The CDR3 totals 19 residues. V lost 5 bases to trimming and J lost 3 bases; unmatched junction nucleotides: 16. CDR3 sequence (DNA): TGCAGCGTTCTGATGAGCTATACCGGGACTAGCGGGAGAACAGATACGCAGTATTTT. Translating gives CSVLMSYTGTSGRTDTQYF.

For this clone: This sample includes further DNA sequences coding for the same CDR3. V gene TRBV30 combines with J gene TRBJ1-1, with D hard to call. This CDR3 has 13 residues. Germline V gives CDR1 GTSNPN, CDR2 SVGIG (reference sequence). V gave up 0 bases and J gave up 2 bases, with 7 bases separating them. The CDR3 nucleotides are TGTGCCTGGAGTGTAACATCCAACACTGAAGCTTTCTTT. Protein: CAWSVTSNTEAFF. Variable domain in full (rest from reference TRBV30 and TRBJ1-1): SQTIHQWPATLVQPVGSPLSLECTVEGTSNPNLYWYRQAAGRGLQLLFYSVGIGQISSEVPQNLSASRPQDRQFILSSKKLLLSDSGFYLCAWSVTSNTEAFFGQGTRLTVV.

J is TRBJ2-1 and V is TRBV7-9; 11 bases fit TRBD2. V was clipped by 5 bases and J by 0 bases; unmatched bases: 3. Germline lookup yields CDR1 SEHNR and CDR2 FQNEAQ (reference sequence). The CDR3 is 16 residues long. Here the CDR3 reads CASSATSGSSYNEQFF. The CDR3 DNA reads TGTGCCAGCAGCGCAACTAGCGGGAGCTCCTACAATGAGCAGTTCTTC.

The V and J genes are TRBV6-5 and TRBJ2-7; 7 positions agree with TRBD1. V trimming: 6 bases; J trimming: 0 bases; junction bases outside the gene matches: 2. CDR1 MNHEY and CDR2 SVGAGI come from the germline V gene. The CDR3 is 13 residues long. DNA for the CDR3: TGTGCCAGCAGAAGACAGGGCTCCTACGAGCAGTACTTC. It encodes CASRRQGSYEQYF.